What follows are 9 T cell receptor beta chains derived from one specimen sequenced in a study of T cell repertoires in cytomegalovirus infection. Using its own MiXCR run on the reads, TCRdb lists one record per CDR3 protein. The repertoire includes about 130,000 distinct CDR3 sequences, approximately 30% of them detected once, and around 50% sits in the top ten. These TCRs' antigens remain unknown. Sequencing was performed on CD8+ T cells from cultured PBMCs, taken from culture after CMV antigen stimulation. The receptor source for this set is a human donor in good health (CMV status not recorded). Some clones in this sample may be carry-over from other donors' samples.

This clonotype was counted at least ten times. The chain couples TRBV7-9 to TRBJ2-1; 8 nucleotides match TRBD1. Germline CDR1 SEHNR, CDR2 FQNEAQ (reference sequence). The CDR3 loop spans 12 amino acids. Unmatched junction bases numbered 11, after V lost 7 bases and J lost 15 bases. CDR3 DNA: TGTGCCAGCACCTATGGGCGACAGGGGTCGTTCTTC. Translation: CASTYGRQGSFF. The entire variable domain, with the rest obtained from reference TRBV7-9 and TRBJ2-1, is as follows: DTGVSQNPRHKITKRGQNVTFRCDPISEHNRLYWYRQTLGQGPEFLTYFQNEAQLEKSRLLSDRFSAERPKGSFSTLEIQRTEQGDSAMYLCASTYGRQGSFFGPGTRLTVL.

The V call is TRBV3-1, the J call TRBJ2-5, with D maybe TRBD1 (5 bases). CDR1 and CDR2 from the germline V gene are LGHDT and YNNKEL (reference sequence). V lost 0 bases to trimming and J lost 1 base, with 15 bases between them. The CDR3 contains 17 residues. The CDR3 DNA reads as TGTGCCAGCAGCCAAGAGTCGGTGTGGACAACCCAAGAGACCCAGTACTTC. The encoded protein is CASSQESVWTTQETQYF.

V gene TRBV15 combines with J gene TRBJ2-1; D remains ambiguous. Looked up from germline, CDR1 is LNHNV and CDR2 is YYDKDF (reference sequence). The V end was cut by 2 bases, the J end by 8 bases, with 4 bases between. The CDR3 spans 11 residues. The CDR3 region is CATSRRDEQFF. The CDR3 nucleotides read TGTGCCACCAGCAGAAGGGATGAGCAGTTCTTC.

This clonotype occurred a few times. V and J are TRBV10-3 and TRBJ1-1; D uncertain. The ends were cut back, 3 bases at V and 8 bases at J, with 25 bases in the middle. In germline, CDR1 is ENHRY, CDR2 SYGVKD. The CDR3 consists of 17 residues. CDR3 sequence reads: CAISDSRNGRALAEAFF. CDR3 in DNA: TGTGCCATCAGTGACTCGCGAAACGGACGGGCCTTAGCCGAAGCTTTCTTT.

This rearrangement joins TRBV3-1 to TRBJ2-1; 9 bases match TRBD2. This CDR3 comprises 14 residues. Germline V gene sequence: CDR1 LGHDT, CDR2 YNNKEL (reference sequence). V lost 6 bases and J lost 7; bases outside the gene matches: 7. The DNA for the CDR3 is TGTGCCAGCAGGGGGGCTAGCGGGGAAAATGAGCAGTTCTTC. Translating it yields CASRGASGENEQFF.

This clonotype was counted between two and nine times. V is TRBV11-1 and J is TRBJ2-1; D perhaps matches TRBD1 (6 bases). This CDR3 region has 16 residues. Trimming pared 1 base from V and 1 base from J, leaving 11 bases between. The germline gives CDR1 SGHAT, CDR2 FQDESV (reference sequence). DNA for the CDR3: TGTGCCAGCAGCTTAGTCTACAGGGAGTCCTACAATGAGCAGTTCTTC. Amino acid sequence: CASSLVYRESYNEQFF.

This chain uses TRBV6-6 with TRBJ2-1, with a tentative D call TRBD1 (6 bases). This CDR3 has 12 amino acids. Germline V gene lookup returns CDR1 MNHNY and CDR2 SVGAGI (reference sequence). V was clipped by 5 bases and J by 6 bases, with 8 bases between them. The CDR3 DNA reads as TGTGCCAGCAGTGGACAGATCAATGAGCAGTTCTTC. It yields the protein CASSGQINEQFF.

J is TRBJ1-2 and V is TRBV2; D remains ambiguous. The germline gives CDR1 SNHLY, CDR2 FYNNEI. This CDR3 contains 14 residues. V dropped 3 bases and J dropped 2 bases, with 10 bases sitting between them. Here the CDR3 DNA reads TGTGCCAGCAGTGACGAGACGGGAAACTATGGCTACACCTTC. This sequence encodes CASSDETGNYGYTF.

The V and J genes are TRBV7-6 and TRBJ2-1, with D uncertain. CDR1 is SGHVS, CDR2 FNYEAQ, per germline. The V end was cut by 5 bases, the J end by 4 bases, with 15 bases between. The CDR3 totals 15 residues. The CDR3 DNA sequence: TGTGCCAGCAGCCATACTGCTGAGTCGTACAATGAGCAGTTCTTC. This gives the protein CASSHTAESYNEQFF. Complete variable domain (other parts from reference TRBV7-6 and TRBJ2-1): GAGVSQSPRYKVTKRGQDVALRCDPISGHVSLYWYRQALGQGPEFLTYFNYEAQQDKSGLPNDRFSAERPEGSISTLTIQRTEQRDSAMYRCASSHTAESYNEQFFGPGTRLTVL.